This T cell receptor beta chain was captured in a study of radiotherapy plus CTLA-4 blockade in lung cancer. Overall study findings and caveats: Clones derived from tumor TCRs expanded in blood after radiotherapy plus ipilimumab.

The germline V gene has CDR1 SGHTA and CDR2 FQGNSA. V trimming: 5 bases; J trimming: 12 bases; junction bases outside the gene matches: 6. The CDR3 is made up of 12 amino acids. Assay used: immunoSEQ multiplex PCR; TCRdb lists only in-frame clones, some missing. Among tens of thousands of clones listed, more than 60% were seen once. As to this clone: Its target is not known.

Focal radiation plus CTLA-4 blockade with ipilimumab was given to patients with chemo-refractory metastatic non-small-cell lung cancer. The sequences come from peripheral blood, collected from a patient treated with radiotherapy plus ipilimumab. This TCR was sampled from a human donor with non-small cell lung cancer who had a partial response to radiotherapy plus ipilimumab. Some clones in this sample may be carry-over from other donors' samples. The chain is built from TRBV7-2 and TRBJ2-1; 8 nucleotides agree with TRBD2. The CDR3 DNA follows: TGTGCCAGCAGCCGGAACCGGGAGGGGCAGTTCTTC. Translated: CASSRNREGQFF.